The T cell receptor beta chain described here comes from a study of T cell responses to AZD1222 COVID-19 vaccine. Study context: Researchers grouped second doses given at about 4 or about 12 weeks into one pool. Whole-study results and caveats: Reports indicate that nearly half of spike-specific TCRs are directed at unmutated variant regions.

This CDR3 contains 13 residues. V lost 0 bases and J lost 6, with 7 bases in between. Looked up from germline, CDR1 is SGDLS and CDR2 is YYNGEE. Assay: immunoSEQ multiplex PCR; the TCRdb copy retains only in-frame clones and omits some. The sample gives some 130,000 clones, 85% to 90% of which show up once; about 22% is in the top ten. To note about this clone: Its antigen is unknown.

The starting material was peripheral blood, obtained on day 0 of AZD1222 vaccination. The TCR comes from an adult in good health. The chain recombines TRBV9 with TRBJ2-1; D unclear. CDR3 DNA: TGTGCCAGCAGCGTAGATGACTCCAATGAGCAGTTCTTC. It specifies CASSVDDSNEQFF.